Listed below are T cell receptor beta chains from one sample, sequenced in a study of prognosis after radiotherapy for stage I lung cancer. TCRdb re-analysed the multiplex PCR reads in MiXCR, keeping a single row per CDR3 protein. The table includes 20,000 to 30,000 distinct CDR3 sequences, approximately 40% detected once. Specimen: PBMCs, collected before or after stereotactic body radiation therapy (not recorded which). All receptors derive from a donor over 45 with non-small cell lung cancer. CDR3s include the opening cysteine and the closing phenylalanine or tryptophan. Each record gives: V gene, J gene, D gene, clone size, CDR3 DNA, CDR3 protein. A D gene is named only where the DNA matches it firmly. The listing skips clone size in some rows; elsewhere it reads once, few, many or a size class.

V: TRBV5-1; J: TRBJ2-6; D: .; size: many; DNA: TGCGCCAGCAGCTTGGGGGATCTCTATACTTCTGGGGCCAACGTCCTGACTTTC; CDR3: CASSLGDLYTSGANVLTF
V: TRBV11-1; J: TRBJ2-4; D: TRBD1; size: few; DNA: TGTGCCAGCAGCTCTGGGACAGATATTACGACCAAAAACATTCAGTACTTC; CDR3: CASSSGTDITTKNIQYF
V: TRBV6-1; J: TRBJ1-5; D: TRBD1; size: .; DNA: TGTGCCAGCAGCATAGGACAGGATGTACAGCCCCAGCATTTT; CDR3: CASSIGQDVQPQHF
V: TRBV30; J: TRBJ1-4; D: .; size: many; DNA: TGTGCCTGGAGTATCAAGGCCTTCAGGGATGAAAAACTGTTTTTT; CDR3: CAWSIKAFRDEKLFF
V: TRBV12-5; J: TRBJ2-5; D: .; size: many; DNA: TGTGCTAGTGGTTTATGGTCTAGCGAGACTTCCCAGTACTTC; CDR3: CASGLWSSETSQYF
V: TRBV5-8; J: TRBJ1-2; D: .; size: once; DNA: TGTGCCAGACGGGTGCGGGCAGCCTTGGGCTATGGCTACACCTTC; CDR3: CARRVRAALGYGYTF
V: TRBV3-1; J: TRBJ2-5; D: .; size: many; DNA: TGTGCCAGCAGCCAATTAGGGGGAGAGACCCAGTACTTC; CDR3: CASSQLGGETQYF
V: TRBV20-1; J: TRBJ2-3; D: .; size: .; DNA: TGCAGTGCTAGGGGTATGGCAGATACGCAGTATTTT; CDR3: CSARGMADTQYF
V: TRBV9; J: TRBJ2-1; D: TRBD2; size: many; DNA: TGTGCCAGCAGCCTTACTAGCGGGAGGAGCAATGAGCAGTTCTTC; CDR3: CASSLTSGRSNEQFF
V: TRBV2; J: TRBJ2-5; D: TRBD2; size: medium-sized; DNA: TGTGCCAGCAGTGGTAGCGGGAGCGGGGAGACCCAGTACTTC; CDR3: CASSGSGSGETQYF
V: TRBV12-3/TRBV12-4; J: TRBJ2-2; D: .; size: .; DNA: TGTACCAGCAGTTTAGTCCCCGGTGAGCTGTTTTTT; CDR3: CTSSLVPGELFF
V: TRBV3-1; J: TRBJ2-1; D: TRBD1; size: many; DNA: TGTGCCAGCAGCCCCTGGGACAGGGGGTTTAATGAGCAGTTCTTC; CDR3: CASSPWDRGFNEQFF
V: TRBV9; J: TRBJ2-3; D: TRBD2; size: .; DNA: TGTGCCAGCAGCGACCACGTGGTACCTAGCGGAGTTAGCACAGATACGCAGTATTTT; CDR3: CASSDHVVPSGVSTDTQYF
V: TRBV19; J: TRBJ1-5; D: .; size: medium-sized; DNA: TGTGCCAGTAGTATCTGGGGACAGCCCCAGCATTTT; CDR3: CASSIWGQPQHF
V: TRBV6-1; J: TRBJ2-3; D: .; size: .; DNA: TGTGCCAGCAACTCTGACGTTTATACGCAGTATTTT; CDR3: CASNSDVYTQYF
V: TRBV19; J: TRBJ1-5; D: .; size: .; DNA: TGTGCCAGTAGGGGCCCTAATCAGCCCCAGCATTTT; CDR3: CASRGPNQPQHF
V: TRBV2; J: TRBJ2-6; D: .; size: many; DNA: TGTGCCAGCAGTGGGGTACTAAATTCTGGGGCCAACGTCCTGACTTTC; CDR3: CASSGVLNSGANVLTF
V: TRBV20-1; J: TRBJ2-5; D: TRBD2; size: many; DNA: TGCAGTGCTAACACCGGACTAGCGGTCCGTCCCGAGACCCAGTACTTC; CDR3: CSANTGLAVRPETQYF
V: TRBV20-1; J: TRBJ1-4; D: TRBD1; size: many; DNA: TGCAGTGCTGGTTCCGGGACAGGGAAAGAAAAACTGTTTTTT; CDR3: CSAGSGTGKEKLFF
V: TRBV7-9; J: TRBJ1-4; D: TRBD1; size: many; DNA: TGTGCCAGCAGCCCGCAGGGGGGTGAAAATGAAAAACTGTTTTTT; CDR3: CASSPQGGENEKLFF
V: TRBV9; J: TRBJ1-6; D: .; size: many; DNA: TGTGCCAGCAGTCAAGGGGGGGCCTATAATTCACCCCTCCACTTT; CDR3: CASSQGGAYNSPLHF
V: TRBV5-1; J: TRBJ1-1; D: .; size: .; DNA: TGCGCCAGCAGCTTTTGCCAGTCCAACGCCGAAGCTTTCTTT; CDR3: CASSFCQSNAEAFF
V: TRBV19; J: TRBJ2-3; D: TRBD2; size: many; DNA: TGTGCCAGTAGTATAACCACTAGCGGGCCCACAGATACGCAGTATTTT; CDR3: CASSITTSGPTDTQYF
V: TRBV7-2; J: TRBJ2-1; D: TRBD2; size: many; DNA: TGTGCCAGCAGCCCCGGACTAGAGGATGAGCAGTTCTTC; CDR3: CASSPGLEDEQFF
V: TRBV9; J: TRBJ2-3; D: .; size: many; DNA: TGTGCCAGCAGCGTCGCCGACGAGGATACGCAGTATTTT; CDR3: CASSVADEDTQYF
V: TRBV28; J: TRBJ1-2; D: .; size: many; DNA: TGTGCCAGCAGTTCTCCGAATAACTATGGCTACACCTTC; CDR3: CASSSPNNYGYTF
V: TRBV28; J: TRBJ1-2; D: TRBD1; size: .; DNA: TGTGCCAGCAGTTCCTATACAGGGGGCGCCCACTATGGCTACACCTTC; CDR3: CASSSYTGGAHYGYTF
V: TRBV30; J: TRBJ2-1; D: .; size: many; DNA: TGTGCCTGGAGTGCGGGGTTAACTTACAATGAGCAGTTCTTC; CDR3: CAWSAGLTYNEQFF
V: TRBV11-3; J: TRBJ2-7; D: .; size: .; DNA: TGTGCCAGCAGCCGACCTCCTATAGCGCGAGTGGGGCACGAGCAGTACTTC; CDR3: CASSRPPIARVGHEQYF
V: TRBV20-1; J: TRBJ1-4; D: TRBD1; size: many; DNA: TGCAGTGCTCAGGGGGCCGGTGAAAAACTGTTTTTT; CDR3: CSAQGAGEKLFF
V: TRBV12-5; J: TRBJ2-2; D: .; size: .; DNA: TGTGCTAGTGGTTCCAGGACAGAGGAGAACACCGGGGAGCTGTTTTTT; CDR3: CASGSRTEENTGELFF
V: TRBV7-3; J: TRBJ2-1; D: TRBD2; size: many; DNA: TGTGCCAGCAGCTTAAATGGTGGGAGGGCGAACACTGAGCAGTTCTTC; CDR3: CASSLNGGRANTEQFF
V: TRBV9; J: TRBJ2-1; D: .; size: many; DNA: TGTGCCAGCAGCGGCGGGGTGCTAGCAGCCGTGGATGAGCAGTTCTTC; CDR3: CASSGGVLAAVDEQFF
V: TRBV4-1; J: TRBJ2-7; D: TRBD1; size: .; DNA: TGCGCCAGCAGCCAAGATTGGGACAGCCCTACAGAGCAGTACTTC; CDR3: CASSQDWDSPTEQYF
V: TRBV7-8; J: TRBJ2-7; D: .; size: many; DNA: TGTGCCAGCAGCCCCGGACTGGCATTCTCCTACGAGCAGTACTTC; CDR3: CASSPGLAFSYEQYF
V: TRBV11-2; J: TRBJ2-3; D: TRBD2; size: medium-sized; DNA: TGTGCCAGCAGCTTAGGGGGGGGAACCTTAGATACGCAGTATTTT; CDR3: CASSLGGGTLDTQYF
V: TRBV5-6; J: TRBJ1-1; D: .; size: many; DNA: TGTGCCAGCAGCTTGACAGGGAGCACTGAAGCTTTCTTT; CDR3: CASSLTGSTEAFF
V: TRBV6-4; J: TRBJ2-3; D: TRBD2; size: few; DNA: TGTGCCAGCAGTCGTCTCGGGGGGGGCCCAGATACGCAGTATTTT; CDR3: CASSRLGGGPDTQYF
V: TRBV28; J: TRBJ1-2; D: .; size: .; DNA: TGTGCCAGCATTCTCACGTTACAGGGCTACACCTTC; CDR3: CASILTLQGYTF
V: TRBV28; J: TRBJ2-7; D: .; size: .; DNA: TGTGCCAGCAGTTTAGTTCTGACATGCCCTCGACTCGAGCAGTACTTC; CDR3: CASSLVLTCPRLEQYF
V: TRBV20-1; J: TRBJ1-1; D: .; size: once; DNA: TGCGGTGCTAGAGATTATGAGGGGAACACTGAAGATTTCTTT; CDR3: CGARDYEGNTEDFF
V: TRBV6-2/TRBV6-3; J: TRBJ1-1; D: .; size: .; DNA: TGTGCCAGCAGTTACTTAGGGCCAATGAACACTGAAGCTTTCTTT; CDR3: CASSYLGPMNTEAFF
V: TRBV19; J: TRBJ2-7; D: .; size: many; DNA: TGTGCCACTTTTATCAGTCGCTTGTATAGCTCCTACGAGCAGTACTTC; CDR3: CATFISRLYSSYEQYF
V: TRBV20-1; J: TRBJ2-1; D: TRBD2; size: many; DNA: TGCAGTGCTTCTTCTTTAGCGGGAATAGGCTACAATGAGCAGTTCTTC; CDR3: CSASSLAGIGYNEQFF
V: TRBV12-3/TRBV12-4; J: TRBJ1-2; D: .; size: few; DNA: TGTGCCAGCAGTTTTTCAGGGAGGGCCCGGGGCTACACCTTC; CDR3: CASSFSGRARGYTF